This TCR beta chain was sequenced for a study of a mutant IDH1 vaccine in newly diagnosed glioma (dated by TCRdb to about 2021). Regarding the research as a whole: Patients received eight vaccinations in weeks 1, 3, 5, 7, 11, 15, 19 and 23, corresponding to visits V03 through V10. In the chemotherapy-containing groups, vaccination started alongside temozolomide cycles, whereas in patients who had radiotherapy alone it started 4-6 weeks after radiotherapy. The roughly 30 treated patients were roughly 62% male and roughly 40% female, with a mean age of about 43 years. Prior to enrollment, standard therapy consisting of radiotherapy alone, temozolomide alone, or radiochemotherapy with temozolomide had been administered to patients, with the combination being received by most patients. Six visits were used for peripheral blood collection: V03 (baseline), V05, V07, V10, V12 and V13. For exploratory analyses, fewer than 30 treated patients had longitudinal TCRB deep sequencing done wherever samples were available. Summary of the overall study and its limitations: Pseudoprogression seemed to be unrelated to changes in the top peripheral T cell clonotypes found by TCRB sequencing. Vaccine-induced immune responses across multiple MHC alleles were detected in over 80% of patients. The authors noted that analyses of patient blood samples could not be reproduced because of sample limitations. Selection of PBMC samples for TCRB deep sequencing was based on availability.

Receptor libraries were prepared by the immunoSEQ multiplex PCR assay. Following the manufacturer's protocol, the hsTCRB Kit was used to amplify rearranged TCR beta chain sequences. An Illumina MiSeq was used to sequence the TCRB libraries. The source study handled its data this way. The kit vendor's proprietary platform handled demultiplexing, trimming and gene mapping. In TCRdb, the immuneACCESS table is reduced to in-frame sequences with V and J assigned. These tables do not hold every clone; where another copy was compared, an unresolved V gene accounts for under half, and the others remain unexplained. The V and J calls and clone size come from that table; D and trimming were worked out from the DNA. This sample has roughly 51,000 clones in its table, and roughly 81% of those were observed once. The ten largest make up 6.5% to 9% of the sample. A word on this clone: The antigen it recognizes is unknown. It has no much larger one-base neighbor in the sample; base qualities were not kept.

The meaning of the sample's time point label: week 23, last vaccination. Each vaccine dose, consisting of 300 ug of a 20-mer mutant IDH1 peptide in Montanide, was administered subcutaneously with topical imiquimod. Donors had newly diagnosed WHO grade 3 or 4 IDH1-mutant astrocytomas with loss of nuclear ATRX. The samples were drawn from NOA16, a multicentre, single-arm, open-label phase I trial in Germany that tested a mutant IDH1 peptide vaccine in humans for the first time. The DNeasy Blood and Tissue Kit was used to extract genomic DNA from EDTA blood for TCRB sequencing. This TCR was recovered from a woman aged 40 to 50 with glioma. Some clones in this sample may be carry-over from other donors' samples. The sequencing used PBMCs, collected from a glioma patient whose treatment included an IDH1 peptide vaccine.

The CDR3 protein is CASSVSSQSISGNTIYF. Here is the DNA: TGTGCCAGCAGTGTCTCTTCTCAAAGCATCTCTGGAAACACCATATATTTT. This receptor chain uses TRBV2 and TRBJ1-3; the D segment cannot be called with confidence. The germline V gene provides CDR1 SNHLY and CDR2 FYNNEI. The CDR3 runs 17 residues from the cysteine to the phenylalanine. Only the CDR3 region is kept as DNA, spanning 51 bases read in frame from base 1. Relative to germline, V is 4 bases shorter and J is 0 bases shorter, with 16 bases between their ends.